This paragraph covers one T cell receptor beta chain sequence. This specimen belongs to a study of blood T cell repertoires in COVID-19. Whole-study context: Spain, Italy and the United States supplied samples that represented acute and convalescent COVID-19.

Under the authors' procedure: Counts of nucleated cells, estimated from reference gene primer amplification, were obtained. Profiling relied on immunoSEQ multiplex PCR, and the TCRdb table lists in-frame clones only, not all of them. The D gene and trimming were derived from the DNA, and the V and J assignments and clone size from that table. This table has 100,000 or so clones, around 82% appearing once. The CDR3 is 10 amino acids. V was shortened by 4 bases and J by 5 bases, with 5 bases between the two germline ends. CDR1 is GTSNPN and CDR2 is SVGIG in the germline V gene (reference sequence). The sequence was obtained from a man aged 50 to 60 with active or convalescent COVID-19. The sample was peripheral blood. The V and J genes are TRBV30 and TRBJ1-2, with D tentatively TRBD1 (5 bases). The CDR3 DNA reads as TGTGCCTGGAAGGGGTATGGCTACACCTTC. This encodes CAWKGYGYTF.